Presented here are 27 T cell receptor beta chains from one specimen sequenced in a study of cytomegalovirus exposure and HLA in healthy donors. 13 Jbeta primers and 60 Vbeta primers were used for the PCR. Some clones are missing from TCRdb's copy, which holds only in-frame ones; the method was immunoSEQ multiplex PCR. The top ten clones hold about 3.9% of a sample with some 150,000 clones, roughly 83% of them seen once. The specimen sequenced was PBMCs. Source of these receptors: a man between 40 and 49 years old in good health and CMV-seropositive.

The chain links TRBV6-5 to TRBJ2-7; TRBD1 matches 10 bases. The V gene's germline CDR1 is MNHEY and CDR2 SVGAGI. V was pared by 4 bases and J by 3 bases, with 3 bases of the junction left unmatched. This CDR3 is built from 14 residues. CDR3 amino acids: CASSFGQGGYEQYF. CDR3 sequence (DNA): TGTGCCAGCAGTTTCGGACAGGGGGGCTACGAGCAGTACTTC.

The chain recombines TRBV6-5 with TRBJ1-5, with a weak D call TRBD1 (6 bases). Germline-derived CDR1 and CDR2 are MNHEY and SVGAGI. Trimming pared 2 bases from V and 3 bases from J, leaving 8 bases between. The CDR3 extends over 14 amino acids. DNA for the CDR3: TGTGCCAGCAGTTACGGGGGGGCCAATCAGCCCCAGCATTTT. It codes for CASSYGGANQPQHF.

The chain recombines TRBV5-1 with TRBJ2-3; no firm D call. This CDR3 has 14 residues. Germline CDR1 SGHRS, CDR2 YFSETQ. Trimming removed 5 bases from V and 3 bases from J, with 13 bases in between. The CDR3 loop is CASSLTVGTDTQYF. CDR3 nucleotide sequence: TGCGCCAGCAGTCTCACGGTTGGTACAGATACGCAGTATTTT.

The chain links TRBV14 to TRBJ2-7, with a possible D match to TRBD2 (6 bases). This CDR3 region has 15 residues. The germline V gene has CDR1 SGHDN and CDR2 FVKESK. The germline V and J ends were trimmed by 4 bases and 4 bases, with 17 bases remaining between them. The CDR3 protein is CASSRRDSEWYEQYF. CDR3 nucleotide sequence: TGTGCCAGCAGCCGTAGGGACTCGGAGTGGTACGAGCAGTACTTC.

The chain carries TRBV9 and TRBJ1-3; D ambiguous. Germline V gene lookup returns CDR1 SGDLS and CDR2 YYNGEE. CDR3 length equals 15 residues. Trimming pared 3 bases from V and 0 bases from J, leaving 10 bases between. The CDR3 loop is CASSDVPSSGNTIYF. The CDR3 region has the DNA TGTGCCAGCAGCGATGTACCGAGCTCTGGAAACACCATATATTTT.

The chain is built from TRBV11-2 and TRBJ1-4; D remains ambiguous. Germline V gene lookup returns CDR1 SGHAT and CDR2 FQNNGV. V was pared by 6 bases and J by 5 bases, with 22 bases between. This CDR3 is built from 17 residues. The CDR3 reads CASSRLSVVPTNEKLFF. In nucleotides, the CDR3 is TGTGCCAGCAGTCGACTATCAGTAGTCCCCACGAATGAAAAACTGTTTTTT. Full variable domain (remainder filled in from reference TRBV11-2 and TRBJ1-4): EAGVAQSPRYKIIEKRQSVAFWCNPISGHATLYWYQQILGQGPKLLIQFQNNGVVDDSQLPKDRFSAERLKGVDSTLKIQPAKLEDSAVYLCASSRLSVVPTNEKLFFGSGTQLSVL.

V usage is TRBV6-1 and J usage is TRBJ1-5, with D unresolved. The germline V gene encodes CDR1 MNHNS and CDR2 SASEGT. Trimming pared 3 bases from V and 3 bases from J, leaving 6 bases between. The CDR3 contains 13 residues. The CDR3 nucleotides read TGTGCCAGCAGTGACCGTTTCAATCAGCCCCAGCATTTT. Protein sequence: CASSDRFNQPQHF.

The chain uses TRBV7-7 and TRBJ2-5; D gene uncertain. Germline V CDR1 and CDR2: SSHAT, FNYEAQ (reference sequence). The CDR3 covers 13 residues. Trimming left V 3 bases short and J 3 bases short, with 8 bases between. The CDR3 loop reads CASSFGVKETQYF. For the CDR3, the DNA is TGTGCCAGCAGCTTCGGAGTAAAAGAGACCCAGTACTTC.

For this clone: A read error may produce the germline difference seen at one junction end. The chain employs TRBV7-9 and TRBJ2-6, with D unclear. Germline-derived CDR1 and CDR2 are SEHNR and FQNEAQ (reference sequence). The CDR3 contains 17 residues. The CDR3 region has the DNA TGTTCCAGCAGCTTAACGGCGGCAAGCCCTGGGGCCAACGTCCTGACTTTC. It translates to CSSSLTAASPGANVLTF.

The chain recombines TRBV18 with TRBJ2-2, with unresolved D. The V gene's germline CDR1 is KGHSH and CDR2 LQKENI. The CDR3 is 12 residues long. V gave up 3 bases and J gave up 7 bases, with 6 bases separating them. CDR3 nucleotides: TGTGCCAGCTCACCCTATCTCGGGGAGCTGTTTTTT. Residues: CASSPYLGELFF.

The rearrangement joins TRBV20-1 to TRBJ2-7; 8 bases agree with TRBD1. The V gene's germline CDR1 is DFQATT and CDR2 SNEGSKA (reference sequence). The CDR3 is 11 amino acids. The junction had 1 base not matched to a gene; V was cut back by 3 bases and J by 6 bases. CDR3 DNA: TGCAGTGCTAGCAGGGGGCGCGAGCAGTACTTC. It is translated as CSASRGREQYF.

The genes are TRBV28 and TRBJ2-3; perhaps TRBD2 as D (6 bases). Germline CDR1 is MDHEN and CDR2 is SYDVKM. V lost 2 bases, J lost 2 bases, and 8 bases lay in between. The CDR3 loop spans 14 amino acids. The chain's CDR3 is CASSLGGYTDTQYF. The CDR3 nucleotides are TGTGCCAGCAGTTTAGGGGGGTACACAGATACGCAGTATTTT.

The J gene is TRBJ2-7, the V gene TRBV4-3, with D possibly being TRBD1 (6 bases). The germline V gene encodes CDR1 LGHNA and CDR2 YSLEER. The CDR3 sequence is 15 residues long. Trimming took 3 bases from V and 6 from J, leaving 18 bases between them. The CDR3 protein is CASSHLTGPFSEQYF. Here the CDR3 DNA reads TGCGCCAGCAGCCACCTGACAGGACCTTTCTCCGAGCAGTACTTC.

The chain has TRBV2 and TRBJ2-7; possibly TRBD1 for D (6 bases). This CDR3 is built from 14 residues. Germline CDR1 reads SNHLY; CDR2 reads FYNNEI. V was cut by 3 bases and J by 5 bases, with 14 bases left in between. The CDR3 is CASSDHRVFDEQYF. In nucleotides, the CDR3 is TGTGCCAGCAGTGATCACAGGGTGTTTGACGAGCAGTACTTC.

This chain connects TRBV25-1 to TRBJ2-7, with a tentative D call TRBD1 (5 bases). The CDR3 loop spans 14 amino acids. The V end lost 5 bases, the J end lost 1 base, and 12 bases lay between the germline ends. Germline V gene sequence: CDR1 MGHDK, CDR2 SYGVNS. Written as DNA, the CDR3 is TGTGCCAGCAGTAGGCCAGGGTCGTCCTACGAGCAGTACTTC. This sequence encodes CASSRPGSSYEQYF.

The chain couples TRBV30 to TRBJ1-5; D might be TRBD1 (6 bases). This CDR3 region has 13 residues. Germline CDR1 is GTSNPN and CDR2 is SVGIG (reference sequence). Trimming left V 5 bases short and J 5 bases short, with 13 bases between. This chain's CDR3 is CAWSNRDDQPQHF. The DNA for the CDR3 is TGTGCCTGGTCTAACAGGGACGATCAGCCCCAGCATTTT.

The V gene is TRBV30, the J gene TRBJ1-2; the D gene is possibly TRBD1 (5 bases). Trimming removed 3 bases at V and 4 bases at J, with 18 bases between. CDR3 length: 15 amino acids. CDR1 is GTSNPN and CDR2 is SVGIG in the germline V gene (reference sequence). CDR3 residues: CAWRAPMGRGYGYTF. The CDR3 DNA follows: TGTGCCTGGAGGGCCCCTATGGGGCGCGGCTATGGCTACACCTTC.

This clone was observed a few times. The rearrangement joins TRBV5-4 to TRBJ1-1; TRBD1 matches 8 bases. Germline-derived CDR1 and CDR2 are SGHNT and YYREEE (reference sequence). The CDR3 has 12 amino acids. CDR3 amino acids: CAMQDRELKAFF. CDR3 nucleotide sequence: TGTGCAATGCAGGACAGGGAATTAAAGGCTTTCTTT.

This chain uses TRBV9 with TRBJ1-2; 7 nucleotides match TRBD1. CDR3 length: 15 amino acids. V lost 3 bases, J lost 5 bases, and 10 bases stayed unmatched. Germline V gene sequence: CDR1 SGDLS, CDR2 YYNGEE. CDR3 region: CASSGGQSYLYGYTF. In DNA form, the CDR3 reads TGTGCCAGCAGCGGGGGACAGTCTTACCTTTATGGCTACACCTTC.

This rearrangement joins TRBV12-5 to TRBJ1-2; D is unclear. V lost 7 bases and J lost 6, with 15 bases in between. Germline V gene lookup returns CDR1 LGHNT and CDR2 FRNRAP. The CDR3 sequence is 13 residues long. The CDR3 protein is CASVPGPSNGYTF. In nucleotides, the CDR3 is TGTGCTAGTGTTCCGGGTCCTTCCAATGGCTACACCTTC.

With regard to this clone: One end of the junction is discordant with germline, which a read error may explain. The J gene is TRBJ2-7, the V gene TRBV9, with D perhaps TRBD2 (5 bases). The germline V gene has CDR1 SGDLS and CDR2 YYNGEE. This CDR3 comprises 13 residues. CDR3 in amino acids: CASSLLGDYEQCF. In DNA, the CDR3 is TGTGCCAGCAGCCTATTGGGAGACTACGAGCAGTGCTTC.

The CDR3 DNA sequence: TGTGCCAGCAGCGGACAGGGGGCGGGAGACACTGAAGCTTTCTTT. Protein product: CASSGQGAGDTEAFF. J is TRBJ1-1 and V is TRBV6-5; 11 bases line up with TRBD1. V lost 6 bases and J lost 3; bases outside the gene matches: 6. This CDR3 spans 15 amino acids. Germline-derived CDR1 and CDR2 are MNHEY and SVGAGI.

The rearrangement links TRBV7-9 to TRBJ1-6; D uncertain. V was clipped by 7 bases and J by 7 bases, with 14 bases between them. The CDR3 spans 14 residues. Looked up from germline, CDR1 is SEHNR and CDR2 is FQNEAQ (reference sequence). Here the CDR3 reads CASKWEMENSPLHF. Written as DNA, the CDR3 is TGTGCCAGCAAATGGGAGATGGAAAATTCACCCCTCCACTTT.

In this sample, this clone turned up once. This chain uses TRBV2 with TRBJ2-7; perhaps TRBD2 as D (5 bases). Trimming took off 1 base at V and 0 bases at J, with 10 bases between the two ends. The germline V gene encodes CDR1 SNHLY and CDR2 FYNNEI. The CDR3 is 15 amino acids. The CDR3 DNA follows: TGTGCCAGCAGTGAAGAGCGGACTCTCTCCTACGAGCAGTACTTC. Encoded protein: CASSEERTLSYEQYF.

This clone was recorded only once. Other DNA sequences within the sample encode an identical CDR3. V usage is TRBV4-1 and J usage is TRBJ2-7, with 10 bases aligning to TRBD1. This CDR3 contains 14 residues. Trimming took 3 bases from V and 3 from J; bases not matched to a gene: 2. Per germline, CDR1 MGHRA and CDR2 YSYEKL. The CDR3, as DNA: TGCGCCAGCAGCCATCGGACAGGGGGCTACGAGCAGTACTTC. Residues: CASSHRTGGYEQYF.

The chain links TRBV7-9 to TRBJ2-5; D gene ambiguous. The J call may be mistaken, given a closer DNA end match to TRBJ2-7. The CDR3 totals 12 residues. CDR1 is SEHNR, CDR2 FQNEAQ, per germline (reference sequence). The CDR3 protein is CASSPERVEQYF. The CDR3 region has the DNA TGTGCCAGCAGCCCAGAACGGGTCGAGCAGTACTTC.

The chain employs TRBV6-5 and TRBJ2-2; no firm D call. Germline-derived CDR1 and CDR2 are MNHEY and SVGAGI. Trimming took 0 bases from V and 0 from J, leaving 8 bases between them. This CDR3 is 16 amino acids long. CDR3 in amino acids: CASSYSIASNTGELFF. CDR3 in DNA: TGTGCCAGCAGTTACTCGATAGCCTCGAACACCGGGGAGCTGTTTTTT.